This T cell receptor beta chain derives from a study of shared clonotypes between healthy human individuals. Study overall: Each donor's CD8 memory used one plate, CD8 naive two, each CD4 subset three.

The test was conducted at deep level. Only in-frame clones appear in the TCRdb table, and some are missing; sequencing was by immunoSEQ multiplex PCR. The sample consists of 2 million to 2.5 million clones, approximately 94% of them appearing once. Turning to this clone: No antigen is known for it.

Whole-study results and caveats: A limitation of the genetic and exposure-history diversity represented arose from few donors.

CD45RO-negative CD8 cells positively selected for CCR7 made up the naive population, which excluded terminally differentiated effector memory CD45RA+ cells. V lost 1 base, J lost 2 bases, and 15 bases lay in between. The length of the CDR3 is 17 residues. Germline V gene data show CDR1 as MGHRA and CDR2 as YSYEKL. The receptor was derived from a man between 18 and 29 years old in good health. Some clones in this sample may be carry-over from other donors' samples. Sequenced sample: naive CD8+ T cells from PBMCs. V and J are TRBV4-1 and TRBJ1-3, with a possible D match to TRBD1 (5 bases). CDR3 sequence: CASSQAGSTLAGNTIYF. CDR3 bases: TGCGCCAGCAGCCAAGCAGGGAGCACCCTGGCTGGAAACACCATATATTTT.